The 30 T cell receptor beta chains below all came from one sample that was sequenced in a study of blood T cells in healthy people across ages. Primers used in a second PCR of about 6 to 11 cycles were a sample-barcoded 5' primer and a J-beta primer mix. Using its own MiXCR run on the 5' RACE reads, TCRdb lists one record per CDR3 protein. The sample has fewer than 800,000 distinct CDR3 sequences; approximately 31% are singletons. Sample: blood. Receptors originate from a woman aged 80 or older in good health.

This chain links TRBV20-1 with TRBJ2-3, with TRBD2 matching 9 bases. CDR1 and CDR2 from the germline V gene are DFQATT and SNEGSKA (reference sequence). The CDR3 runs 16 residues. V dropped 0 bases and J dropped 0; count of bases not matched to a gene: 4. In DNA, the CDR3 is TGCAGTGCTAGAGACCCTAGCGGGGTTAGCACAGATACGCAGTATTTT. Protein: CSARDPSGVSTDTQYF.

The table lists this clonotype with many counts. This chain links TRBV6-2 or TRBV6-3 with TRBJ2-5, with 10 bases identical to TRBD2. CDR1 and CDR2 from the germline V gene are MNHEY and SVGEGT. Trimming at V came to 6 bases and at J to 2 bases, leaving 9 bases not matched to a gene. This CDR3 is 16 amino acids long. DNA of the CDR3: TGTGCCAGCAGCCATGAGCGGGGGGGCCGGCAAGAGACCCAGTACTTC. Its translation is CASSHERGGRQETQYF.

This clonotype appeared many times. The chain employs TRBV7-2 and TRBJ2-5; the D is unclear. The CDR3 loop spans 12 amino acids. Trimming pared 6 bases from V and 4 bases from J, leaving 9 bases between. Germline CDR1 is SGHTA and CDR2 is FQGNSA. The DNA for the CDR3 is TGTGCCAGCAGTTCAGACGGAGAGACCCAGTACTTC. Protein product: CASSSDGETQYF. Together with reference TRBV7-2 and TRBJ2-5, the CDR3 gives the full variable domain: GAGVSQSPSNKVTEKGKDVELRCDPISGHTALYWYRQSLGQGLEFLIYFQGNSAPDKSGLPSDRFSAERTGGSVSTLTIQRTQQEDSAVYLCASSSDGETQYFGPGTRLLVL.

In the case of this clonotype: Given a much more abundant clone one base away, this may be a read error. V is TRBV7-9 and J is TRBJ2-6, with D perhaps matching TRBD1 (5 bases). The germline V gene encodes CDR1 SEHNR and CDR2 FQNEAQ (reference sequence). The length of the CDR3 is 17 residues. The CDR3 DNA reads TGTGCCAGCAGCCGCGTAAGAGAGGACCGTGGGGCCAACATCCTGACTTTC. It yields the protein CASSRVREDRGANILTF.

In nucleotides, the CDR3 is TGTGCCGGACAGGGGGTTTACAATGAGCAGTTCTTC. Amino acid sequence: CAGQGVYNEQFF. This sequence joins TRBV30 and TRBJ2-1; 10 nucleotides match TRBD1. V shed 8 bases, J shed 4 bases, and the junction held 2 bases outside the gene matches. Germline loops: CDR1 GTSNPN, CDR2 SVGIG (reference sequence). The CDR3 runs 12 residues.

Ten or more counts support this clonotype. The gene calls are TRBV7-6 and TRBJ2-7; perhaps TRBD1 as D (6 bases). Germline CDR1 reads SGHVS; CDR2 reads FNYEAQ. The V end was cut by 3 bases, the J end by 2 bases, with 11 bases between. The CDR3 has 14 amino acids. CDR3 sequence reads: CASSLGAGAYEQYF. CDR3 DNA sequence: TGTGCCAGCAGCTTGGGGGCAGGAGCCTACGAGCAGTACTTC.

About this clonotype: This sequence may be a read error, since a much larger clone differs from it by one base. V usage is TRBV9 and J usage is TRBJ2-7; 10 nucleotides agree with TRBD1. The V and J ends lost 0 bases and 2 bases, in that order; junction bases with no gene match: 5. This CDR3 is built from 16 residues. Germline CDR1 SGDLS, CDR2 YYNGEE. CDR3: CASSVGQGTGAYEQYF. Written as DNA, the CDR3 is TGTGCCAGCAGCGTAGGACAAGGGACAGGGGCCTACGAGCAGTACTTC.

This clonotype was recorded many times. V and J are TRBV7-8 and TRBJ2-5; D might be TRBD2 (6 bases). Between the trimmed V and J ends, which lost 7 bases and 0 bases, there was a span of 24 bases. The germline V gene encodes CDR1 SGHVS and CDR2 FQNEAQ. This CDR3 is 18 amino acids long. CDR3 loop: CASIRRKRGSQYQETQYF. The CDR3 DNA follows: TGTGCCAGCATCCGACGGAAACGGGGGTCTCAGTACCAAGAGACCCAGTACTTC.

The rearrangement joins TRBV5-1 to TRBJ1-4; D call uncertain. Germline V CDR1 and CDR2: SGHRS, YFSETQ. This CDR3 is built from 13 residues. V dropped 7 bases and J dropped 8 bases, with 15 bases sitting between them. The CDR3, as DNA: TGCGCCAGCCGCCTGGCTGTATCGGAAAAACTGTTTTTT. It yields the protein CASRLAVSEKLFF. Complete variable domain (other parts from reference TRBV5-1 and TRBJ1-4): KAGVTQTPRYLIKTRGQQVTLSCSPISGHRSVSWYQQTPGQGLQFLFEYFSETQRNKGNFPGRFSGRQFSNSRSEMNVSTLELGDSALYLCASRLAVSEKLFFGSGTQLSVL.

The CDR3 sequence: CASSLGGTRALEQYF. CDR3 in DNA: TGTGCCAGCAGCTTAGGCGGGACCCGGGCCCTCGAGCAGTACTTC. This chain uses TRBV7-2 with TRBJ2-7; D might be TRBD2 (6 bases). The CDR3 is 15 amino acids. Germline loops: CDR1 SGHTA, CDR2 FQGNSA. V lost 1 base and J 6 bases, leaving 16 bases between the germline ends.

The J gene is TRBJ2-1, the V gene TRBV7-2; 9 bases agree with TRBD2. This CDR3 spans 15 amino acids. Germline CDR1 and CDR2: SGHTA and FQGNSA. V shed 2 bases, J shed 7 bases, and the junction held 6 bases outside the gene matches. CDR3 bases: TGTGCCAGCAGCTTATTAGGACTAGCGATTAATGAGCAGTTCTTC. This translates into CASSLLGLAINEQFF.

This clonotype was counted at least ten times. The chain combines TRBV5-5 with TRBJ2-5; D perhaps matches TRBD2 (5 bases). Deletions cut 4 bases from V and 1 base from J, with 17 bases between. Germline CDR1 is SGHKS and CDR2 is YYEKEE (reference sequence). The CDR3 loop spans 16 amino acids. The CDR3 protein is CASSPIPLAGQETQYF. The CDR3 DNA follows: TGTGCCAGCAGCCCTATACCGCTAGCAGGCCAAGAGACCCAGTACTTC.

The rearrangement uses TRBV12-3 or TRBV12-4 and TRBJ1-3, with D uncertain. The CDR3 has 13 residues. Trimming stripped 4 bases from V and 0 bases from J, with 4 bases between. CDR3 region: CASSSNSGNTIYF. CDR3 nucleotide sequence: TGTGCCAGCAGTTCGAACTCTGGAAACACCATATATTTT.

This chain connects TRBV20-1 to TRBJ2-7; 14 bases are shared with TRBD2. The CDR3 contains 14 residues. From germline, CDR1 is DFQATT and CDR2 SNEGSKA (reference sequence). V trimming: 5 bases; J trimming: 7 bases; junction bases outside the gene matches: 7. The CDR3 is CSAGTSGRLGEQYF. In DNA form, the CDR3 reads TGCAGTGCTGGGACTAGCGGGAGACTAGGAGAGCAGTACTTC.

CDR3 region: CSARYIDTGELFF. DNA for the CDR3: TGCAGTGCTAGATACATTGACACCGGGGAGCTGTTTTTT. The chain links TRBV20-1 to TRBJ2-2, with D uncertain. Looked up from germline, CDR1 is DFQATT and CDR2 is SNEGSKA (reference sequence). This CDR3 contains 13 residues. Trimming stripped 2 bases from V and 3 bases from J, with 7 bases between.

V gene TRBV7-9 combines with J gene TRBJ2-5; 12 nucleotides align to TRBD2. This CDR3 is built from 18 residues. The J segment lost 3 bases and the V segment lost 1 base, leaving 9 bases of the junction unmatched. Germline V gene sequence: CDR1 SEHNR, CDR2 FQNEAQ (reference sequence). The chain's CDR3 is CASSLELLSSGGEETQYF. The CDR3, as DNA: TGTGCCAGCAGCTTAGAACTCCTTTCTAGCGGGGGGGAAGAGACCCAGTACTTC.

At least ten counts were recorded for this clonotype. This rearrangement joins TRBV20-1 to TRBJ2-2; D not resolved. CDR1 and CDR2 from the germline V gene are DFQATT and SNEGSKA (reference sequence). This CDR3 is built from 16 residues. The V end lost 0 bases, the J end lost 4 bases, and 15 bases lay between the germline ends. The CDR3 sequence: CSARDGRTTITGELFF. The CDR3, as DNA: TGCAGTGCTAGAGACGGAAGGACGACGATCACCGGGGAGCTGTTTTTT.

Notes on this clonotype: One end of the junction fails to match germline, which may point to a read error. In DNA form, the CDR3 reads TGCGCCAGCAGCCAGACTAGCGGGGGGAAAGAGACCCAGTACTTC. It translates to CASSQTSGGKETQYF. V is TRBV2 and J is TRBJ2-5; 13 positions agree with TRBD2. Germline V CDR1 and CDR2: SNHLY, FYNNEI. This CDR3 region has 15 residues.

In the case of this clonotype: Given the absence of the conserved phenylalanine or tryptophan at the CDR3 end, a read error is likely. The J gene is TRBJ2-1, the V gene TRBV27; 11 bases are a match to TRBD1. This CDR3 has 15 residues. With V trimmed by 0 bases and J by 9 bases, 4 bases remained unmatched. In germline, CDR1 is MNHEY, CDR2 SMNVEV (reference sequence). The CDR3 spells CASSLSGTGGGEQFV. The CDR3 region has the DNA TGTGCCAGCAGTTTATCCGGGACAGGGGGAGGTGAGCAGTTCGTC.

This clonotype was counted at least ten times. J is TRBJ2-1 and V is TRBV6-2 or TRBV6-3, with 9 positions matching TRBD1. CDR1 is MNHEY and CDR2 is SVGEGT in the germline V gene. With V trimmed by 6 bases and J by 3 bases, 12 bases remained unmatched. The CDR3 is 17 residues long. The DNA for the CDR3 is TGTGCCAGCAGCCGCACCAGGGGACAGGGCTACTACAATGAGCAGTTCTTC. This encodes CASSRTRGQGYYNEQFF.

This chain uses TRBV5-1 with TRBJ2-3, with 8 bases matching TRBD2. J was trimmed by 5 bases and V by 7 bases; bases with no gene match: 6. Germline CDR1 and CDR2: SGHRS and YFSETQ. The CDR3 has 13 amino acids. CDR3 DNA: TGCGCCAGCGGCTCGGGAGGGGGAGATACGCAGTATTTT. Translating it yields CASGSGGGDTQYF.

V is TRBV29-1 and J is TRBJ2-1; D might be TRBD2 (6 bases). Germline V gene data show CDR1 as SQVTM and CDR2 as ANQGSEA. V was cut by 7 bases and J by 13 bases, with 23 bases left in between. The CDR3 loop spans 13 amino acids. The CDR3 loop reads CSASVGDPGAQFF. For the CDR3, the DNA is TGCAGCGCTAGCGTCGGGGACCCTGGGGCTCAGTTCTTC.

Of note for this clonotype: A read error may produce the germline difference seen at one junction end. The chain recombines TRBV6-2 or TRBV6-3 with TRBJ1-5; possibly TRBD1 for D (6 bases). Germline V gene data show CDR1 as MNHEY and CDR2 as SVGEGT. CDR3 length: 16 amino acids. CDR3 DNA sequence: TGTGCCTGCAGGGAGCCGGACAGAGGAGGCGATCAGCCCCAGCATTTT. Amino acids: CACREPDRGGDQPQHF.

Points on this clonotype: This may stem from a read error, because a much larger clone lies one nucleotide away. This sequence joins TRBV6-2 or TRBV6-3 and TRBJ2-7; tentatively, D is TRBD1 (6 bases). This CDR3 spans 15 amino acids. CDR1 MNHEY and CDR2 SVGEGT come from the germline V gene. V dropped 6 bases and J dropped 1 base, with 16 bases sitting between them. This chain's CDR3 is CASSHDRTLSYEQYF. Here the CDR3 DNA reads TGTGCCAGCAGCCATGACAGGACATTATCCTACGAGCAGTACTTC.

This clonotype has only a few counts. A much larger clone is a single base away; this may be a read error. The conserved phenylalanine or tryptophan normally closing the CDR3 is absent here, so this likely arose from a read error. The chain is built from TRBV2 and TRBJ2-5; 8 nucleotides agree with TRBD2. In germline, CDR1 is SNHLY, CDR2 FYNNEI. Trimming removed 6 bases from V and 5 bases from J; junction bases left unmatched: 14. This CDR3 contains 16 residues. The CDR3 DNA is TGTGCCAGCAGCCCTCGGGGTAGCGGGGAGAGTGAGACCCAGTACGTC. Translated: CASSPRGSGESETQYV.

This clonotype was detected only once. This may stem from a read error, because a much larger clone lies one nucleotide away. The chain couples TRBV20-1 to TRBJ2-7; 11 bases match TRBD2. J was trimmed by 3 bases and V by 3 bases; bases with no gene match: 4. The germline gives CDR1 DFQATT, CDR2 SNEGSKA (reference sequence). The CDR3 is made up of 14 amino acids. CDR3 in DNA: TGCAGTGCTAGCCGGGGACTAGCGGACTACGAGCAGTACTTC. Translating it yields CSASRGLADYEQYF.

This sequence joins TRBV18 and TRBJ1-4; D ambiguous. Germline CDR1 KGHSH, CDR2 LQKENI. The CDR3 contains 14 residues. Trimming cost V 6 bases and J 3 bases, with 11 bases left between them. DNA of the CDR3: TGTGCCAGCTCCCCCGCAGGTCCTAATGAAAAACTGTTTTTT. Its translation: CASSPAGPNEKLFF.

This clonotype was recorded at least ten times. The chain is built from TRBV4-3 and TRBJ2-4, with 8 nucleotides matching TRBD1. The CDR3 is made up of 18 amino acids. V shed 1 base and J 6 bases; nucleotides not matched to a gene: 14. Germline CDR1 LGHNA, CDR2 YSLEER. CDR3: CASSQVVTGVAAGNIQYF. In DNA form, the CDR3 reads TGCGCCAGCAGCCAAGTAGTGACAGGGGTGGCTGCTGGAAACATTCAGTACTTC.

This clonotype was picked up many times. The CDR3 nucleotides are TGTGCCAGCAGTTACAGACAGGGTCCCCGCCAAGAGACCCAGTACTTC. Translated, it gives CASSYRQGPRQETQYF. This chain links TRBV6-6 with TRBJ2-5; TRBD1 matches 7 bases. This CDR3 spans 16 amino acids. V lost 2 bases and J lost 1; bases outside the gene matches: 7. Germline CDR1 reads MNHNY; CDR2 reads SVGAGI (reference sequence).

The chain links TRBV19 to TRBJ2-5; D is uncertain. The ends were cut back, 3 bases at V and 5 bases at J, with 10 bases in the middle. CDR3 length: 13 residues. Germline CDR1 is LNHDA and CDR2 is SQIVND (reference sequence). The CDR3 sequence is CASSMGTQETQYF. The CDR3 bases are TGTGCCAGTAGTATGGGTACTCAGGAGACCCAGTACTTC.